Listed below are T cell receptor beta chains from one sample, sequenced in a study of blood T cell repertoires in COVID-19. The protocol was immunoSEQ multiplex PCR, while the TCRdb copy is restricted to in-frame clones and leaves out a portion. The table includes roughly 65,000 clones, roughly 80% detected once. The sequencing input was peripheral blood. The receptors were gathered from a human donor in a cohort sampled during active COVID-19. The CDR3 runs from the conserved cysteine through the conserved F or W. A D gene is named only where the DNA matches it firmly. Expanded clones get a size class; other rows say once, few or many, or leave the size out.

abundance	v_gene	d_gene	j_gene	CDR3nt	CDR3aa
many	TRBV30	NA	TRBJ1-5	TGTGCCTGGAGTGACGGGAATCAGCCCCAGCATTTT	CAWSDGNQPQHF
NA	TRBV7-9	TRBD1	TRBJ1-1	TGTGCCAGCAGCTTAGGACAGGGGGCATTTGAAGCTTTCTTT	CASSLGQGAFEAFF
NA	TRBV4-3	NA	TRBJ2-5	TGCGCCAGCAGCCAAGACTTCAGAGAGACCCAGTACTTC	CASSQDFRETQYF
NA	TRBV7-2	TRBD2	TRBJ2-7	TGTGCCAGCAGAGGAAGCGGGGGGGCCTCCTACGAGCAGTACTTC	CASRGSGGASYEQYF
NA	TRBV7-9	NA	TRBJ1-1	TGTGCCAGCAGCTTTGGGGAGGTGAACACTGAAGCTTTCTTT	CASSFGEVNTEAFF
once	TRBV5-4	NA	TRBJ2-5	TGTGCCAGCAGTCAAGGACTCACCTCAGAGACCCAGTACTTC	CASSQGLTSETQYF
NA	TRBV30	TRBD1	TRBJ2-7	TGTGCCTGGAGCGAAACAGGGGGCGCTTACTTCGAGCAGTACTTC	CAWSETGGAYFEQYF
NA	TRBV30	NA	TRBJ2-7	TGTGCCTGGAGTCGACTTAGGGGCTACGAGCAGTACTTC	CAWSRLRGYEQYF
NA	TRBV14	TRBD1	TRBJ1-1	TGTGCCAGCAGCTCCCCAGGGGGCGGCGGTGAAGCTTTCTTT	CASSSPGGGGEAFF
few	TRBV19	TRBD1	TRBJ1-1	TGTGCCAGTAGCCCTATAAGGGACAGGGGGAACACTGAAGCTTTCTTT	CASSPIRDRGNTEAFF
NA	TRBV28	TRBD1	TRBJ1-4	TGTGCCAGCAGCGAGAACAGGGGAGTGGGTGAAAAACTGTTTTTT	CASSENRGVGEKLFF
NA	TRBV5-1	NA	TRBJ1-4	TGCGCCAGCAGCTTTGGTGACAGGTTCGGGGAACTGTTTTTT	CASSFGDRFGELFF
once	TRBV10-3	TRBD2	TRBJ2-5	TGTGCCATCAGTGCTACTAGCGGGGAGGACCAAGAGACCCAGTACTTC	CAISATSGEDQETQYF
NA	TRBV6-1	NA	TRBJ2-3	TGTGCCACAGGAGGTGGAACGGGCACAGATACGCAGTATTTT	CATGGGTGTDTQYF
NA	TRBV4-3	TRBD1	TRBJ2-1	TGCGCCAGCAGCCAGTCGGACAGGGTTGTCCGGAATGAGCAGTTCTTC	CASSQSDRVVRNEQFF
NA	TRBV9	NA	TRBJ1-5	TGTGCCAGCAGCGTTCTAGCCGCCGATCAGCCCCAGCATTTT	CASSVLAADQPQHF